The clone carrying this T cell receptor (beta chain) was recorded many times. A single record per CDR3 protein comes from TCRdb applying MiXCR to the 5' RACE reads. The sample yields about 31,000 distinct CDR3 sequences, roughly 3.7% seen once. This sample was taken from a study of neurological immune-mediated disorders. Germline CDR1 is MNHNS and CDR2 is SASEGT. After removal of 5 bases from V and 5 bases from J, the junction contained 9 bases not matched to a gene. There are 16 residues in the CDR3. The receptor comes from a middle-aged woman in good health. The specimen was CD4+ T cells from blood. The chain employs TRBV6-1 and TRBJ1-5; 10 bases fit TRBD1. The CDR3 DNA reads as TGTGCCAGCAGTTCCCGGACAGGGGGAGCTTATCAGCCCCAGCATTTT. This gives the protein CASSSRTGGAYQPQHF.